Included here is one TCR beta chain sequence, with context. Germline CDR1 and CDR2: MNHEY and SVGAGI. V lost 5 bases, J lost 6 bases, and 2 bases stayed unmatched. This CDR3 has 12 residues. The data were taken from a study of blood T cell repertoires in COVID-19. About the research overall: Acute-phase and convalescent COVID-19 samples originated in the United States, Italy and Spain. T cells, B-cell-depleted T cells, or PBMCs supplied cDNA or gDNA.

Authors' data handling: Estimation of nucleated cell counts relied on the amplification of reference gene primers. Assay: immunoSEQ multiplex PCR; the TCRdb copy retains only in-frame clones and omits some. From that table come the V and J calls and clone size; the DNA was used to work out D and trimming. The sample comprises under 250,000 clones, about 80% of which are singletons, and around 3% rests with the top ten. The sequence derives from a woman aged 30 to 39 who had recovered from COVID-19. The sequencing input was peripheral blood. The gene calls are TRBV6-5 and TRBJ2-7; TRBD1 aligns across 9 bases. CDR3 DNA: TGTGCCAGCAGTCAGGACAGGGGCGAGCAGTACTTC. Translating gives CASSQDRGEQYF.